This T cell receptor beta chain appears in the sequencing data of a study of shared clonotypes between healthy human individuals. Germline V CDR1 and CDR2: LNHDA, SQIVND (reference sequence). The length of the CDR3 is 14 residues. V lost 5 bases, J lost 5 bases, and 5 bases stayed unmatched. CD45RO+ cells plus CCR7-negative CD45RA+ TemRA cells formed CD8 memory. Comment on this clone: What it binds is unknown.

Notes on the study in general: Even with large depth, rarefaction showed that sorted-subset sequencing was incomplete. When naive CD4 clonotypes were compared across a few donors, approximately 5% were shared.

Profiling relied on immunoSEQ multiplex PCR, and the TCRdb table lists in-frame clones only, not all of them. Of 600,000 to 750,000 clones detected, roughly 91% appear once; the ten largest clones hold 34%. Input material: memory CD8+ T cells from PBMCs. Indicated subset: CD45RO+ cells pooled with CCR7-negative TemRA cells. The TCR comes from a man younger than 30 in good health. Some clones in this sample may be carry-over from other donors' samples. The V gene is TRBV19, the J gene TRBJ1-4, with 7 bases fitting TRBD1. The CDR3 DNA reads as TGTGCCAGTAGTTACCGGGACAGCAATGAAAAACTGTTTTTT. Translating it yields CASSYRDSNEKLFF.